Below, 21 T cell receptor beta chains from the same sample are listed, as sequenced in a study of blood T cell repertoires in COVID-19. The table came from immunoSEQ multiplex PCR; TCRdb's copy has only in-frame clones and leaves some out. The data hold about 99,000 clones, with 88% observed a single time. The sequencing sample was made of peripheral blood. The receptors derive from a human donor in a cohort sampled during active COVID-19.

This clone was seen more than once but under ten times. CDR3 DNA sequence: TGTGCCAGCAGCACCGGGACTAGCGGGGGACAAGAGACCCAGTACTTC. This gives the protein CASSTGTSGGQETQYF. V and J are TRBV2 and TRBJ2-5; 14 bases are a match to TRBD2. This CDR3 is built from 16 residues. Germline V CDR1 and CDR2: SNHLY, FYNNEI. V was clipped by 6 bases and J by 2 bases; unmatched bases: 5.

The V gene is TRBV7-2, the J gene TRBJ2-1, with D unclear. This CDR3 comprises 13 residues. Trimming removed 0 bases from V and 6 bases from J, with 6 bases in between. The germline V gene encodes CDR1 SGHTA and CDR2 FQGNSA. CDR3 nucleotides: TGTGCCAGCAGCTTAGCTGGCGGCAATGAGCAGTTCTTC. Its protein is CASSLAGGNEQFF.

V usage is TRBV28 and J usage is TRBJ2-4; D uncertain. This CDR3 is 13 amino acids long. Germline V gene sequence: CDR1 MDHEN, CDR2 SYDVKM. V was trimmed by 6 bases and J by 6 bases, leaving 12 bases between them. The CDR3 spells CASSSESRNIQYF. DNA of the CDR3: TGTGCCAGCAGCTCCGAGTCTCGAAACATTCAGTACTTC.

The chain joins TRBV30 to TRBJ2-7, with 8 bases aligning to TRBD1. The CDR3 consists of 16 residues. The J segment lost 3 bases and the V segment lost 0 bases, leaving 10 bases of the junction unmatched. Germline assignment: CDR1 GTSNPN and CDR2 SVGIG (reference sequence). Here the CDR3 reads CAWSVYTQGAVYEQYF. The CDR3 coding sequence is TGTGCCTGGAGTGTATATACCCAGGGGGCGGTCTACGAGCAGTACTTC.

This rearrangement joins TRBV5-6 to TRBJ2-3, with TRBD2 matching 10 bases. The V segment lost 4 bases and the J segment 2 bases; nucleotides outside the gene matches: 13. Germline-derived CDR1 and CDR2 are SGHDT and YYEEEE. The CDR3 is 18 residues long. CDR3 region: CASSPASSGGYPTDTQYF. The DNA for the CDR3 is TGTGCCAGCAGCCCGGCCTCTAGCGGGGGTTACCCCACAGATACGCAGTATTTT.

This rearrangement joins TRBV5-1 to TRBJ2-7; 8 nucleotides line up with TRBD2. The CDR3 is 18 amino acids. V shed 1 base and J 0 bases; nucleotides not matched to a gene: 12. Germline assignment: CDR1 SGHRS and CDR2 YFSETQ. The CDR3 sequence is CASSLRTSIRPTSYEQYF. CDR3 coding DNA: TGCGCCAGCAGCTTGAGGACTAGCATAAGACCGACCTCCTACGAGCAGTACTTC.

To note about this clone: Mismatch with germline at one junction end may stem from a read error. J is TRBJ2-7 and V is TRBV19, with TRBD1 identical over 8 bases. The CDR3 has 11 amino acids. Germline CDR1 and CDR2: LNHDA and SQIVND (reference sequence). In DNA, the CDR3 is TGTGCCAGTAGTGCCAAGGACAGGGTCCACTTC. Encoded protein: CASSAKDRVHF.

The genes are TRBV27 and TRBJ1-1, with 10 bases lining up with TRBD1. Germline V gives CDR1 MNHEY, CDR2 SMNVEV (reference sequence). This CDR3 is 14 amino acids long. V lost 7 bases to trimming and J lost 11 bases; unmatched junction nucleotides: 13. CDR3 sequence reads: CASTSPGTGAGAFF. DNA for the CDR3: TGTGCCAGCACTTCGCCCGGGACAGGGGCAGGCGCTTTCTTT.

CDR3 residues: CAAGRRGNGYTF. The CDR3 DNA follows: TGTGCCGCCGGCCGGCGGGGTAATGGCTACACCTTC. The chain combines TRBV27 with TRBJ1-2; D uncertain. The V gene's germline CDR1 is MNHEY and CDR2 SMNVEV (reference sequence). This CDR3 region has 12 residues. Trimming took off 11 bases at V and 6 bases at J, with 16 bases between the two ends.

V gene TRBV7-8 combines with J gene TRBJ2-5; TRBD2 is a possible D gene (5 bases). Germline V CDR1 and CDR2: SGHVS, FQNEAQ. This CDR3 spans 15 amino acids. V was cut by 5 bases and J by 1 base, with 14 bases left in between. The CDR3 here is CASSPPRRSQETQYF. As DNA, the CDR3 is TGTGCCAGCAGCCCCCCCCGGAGGAGCCAAGAGACCCAGTACTTC.

The chain recombines TRBV27 with TRBJ2-4, with TRBD2 matching over 9 bases. Trimming took 6 bases from V and 8 from J; bases not matched to a gene: 5. This CDR3 is 13 amino acids long. Germline CDR1 MNHEY, CDR2 SMNVEV (reference sequence). The CDR3 here is CASSPWTSDIQYF. In nucleotides, the CDR3 is TGTGCCAGCAGCCCATGGACTAGCGACATTCAGTACTTC.

The chain combines TRBV5-5 with TRBJ2-7, with a possible D match to TRBD2 (5 bases). The germline V and J ends were trimmed by 0 bases and 7 bases, with 20 bases remaining between them. CDR3 length: 16 amino acids. Germline V gene sequence: CDR1 SGHKS, CDR2 YYEKEE (reference sequence). CDR3 nucleotides: TGTGCCAGCAGCTTGGTGGGCGGGCAAGCGTTCGAAGAGCAGTACTTC. Protein sequence: CASSLVGGQAFEEQYF.

The DNA for the CDR3 is TGTGCCACACAAGGGACATCCGGCGGCTACACCTTC. Its translation: CATQGTSGGYTF. The V gene is TRBV19, the J gene TRBJ1-2; D is perhaps TRBD1 (6 bases). V lost 10 bases, J lost 8 bases, and 17 bases lay in between. CDR3 length: 12 amino acids. Germline V gene sequence: CDR1 LNHDA, CDR2 SQIVND (reference sequence).

V usage is TRBV7-2 and J usage is TRBJ2-5; 8 bases line up with TRBD2. Losses at the gene ends were 0 bases for V and 6 bases for J; bases not matched to a gene: 12. The CDR3 runs 17 residues. Germline CDR1 SGHTA, CDR2 FQGNSA. The CDR3 DNA reads TGTGCCAGCAGCTTAGCGCAGGCGGGACTAGAAGGAAAGACCCAGTACTTC. It codes for CASSLAQAGLEGKTQYF.

CDR3 DNA sequence: TGTGCCAGTAGTATAGGTCCAGGGGAGTACGAGCAGTACTTC. Encoded protein: CASSIGPGEYEQYF. J is TRBJ2-7 and V is TRBV19, with D possibly TRBD1 on 6 matching bases. The germline CDR1 and CDR2 sequences are LNHDA and SQIVND (reference sequence). The V end was cut by 1 base, the J end by 4 bases, with 11 bases between. The CDR3 extends over 14 amino acids.

A single count supports this clone. This chain joins TRBV6-6 and TRBJ2-7; D is possibly TRBD1 (6 bases). Per germline, CDR1 MNHNY and CDR2 SVGAGI (reference sequence). This CDR3 spans 15 amino acids. The ends were cut back, 5 bases at V and 1 base at J, with 15 bases in the middle. The CDR3 DNA reads as TGTGCCAGCAGTCCCAACCGTGGACAGTCCTACGAGCAGTACTTC. Protein product: CASSPNRGQSYEQYF.

The chain employs TRBV5-4 and TRBJ2-2; D is possibly TRBD1 (5 bases). CDR3 length: 15 residues. V lost 4 bases to trimming and J lost 4 bases, with 14 bases between them. The germline V gene has CDR1 SGHNT and CDR2 YYREEE (reference sequence). In DNA form, the CDR3 reads TGTGCCAGCAGCAGGACACCTAGGGGCACCGGGGAGCTGTTTTTT. This codes for CASSRTPRGTGELFF.

The chain joins TRBV3-1 (or the pseudogene TRBV3-2) to TRBJ1-1, with D tentatively TRBD1 (5 bases). The germline V gene has CDR1 LGHDT and CDR2 YNNKEL (reference sequence). The length of the CDR3 is 17 residues. The V gene lost 6 bases and the J gene lost 6 bases, with 26 bases spanning the gap. CDR3 nucleotides: TGTGCCAGCAGTCCGAGATACGGGGGTCTGGAGATCGCTGAAGCTTTCTTT. Amino acids: CASSPRYGGLEIAEAFF.

There are a few counts of this clone. Written as DNA, the CDR3 is TGTGCCAGCAGTTACAGGCGGGGGGCCCCCTACGAGCAGTACTTC. It encodes CASSYRRGAPYEQYF. The genes are TRBV6-5 and TRBJ2-7; 8 nucleotides agree with TRBD2. Germline loops: CDR1 MNHEY, CDR2 SVGAGI. J was trimmed by 2 bases and V by 2 bases; bases with no gene match: 5. The CDR3 length is 15 residues.

The CDR3 nucleotides are TGTGCCAGCAGCCAAGGATTGGGCCTTCCGGAGACCCAGTACTTC. This gives the protein CASSQGLGLPETQYF. The chain uses TRBV3-1 (or the pseudogene TRBV3-2) and TRBJ2-5; D uncertain. Germline V gene data show CDR1 as LGHDT and CDR2 as YNNKEL (reference sequence). CDR3 length: 15 residues. Trimming took off 1 base at V and 5 bases at J, with 14 bases between the two ends.

The CDR3 DNA follows: TGCGCGGCGGTGGGCGAGCGGGAGAGAGAGACCCAGTACTTC. It is translated as CAAVGERERETQYF. The chain uses TRBV10-2 and TRBJ2-5; TRBD2 aligns across 8 bases. CDR3 size: 14 residues. Looked up from germline, CDR1 is WSHSY and CDR2 is SAAADI.